This is a list of T cell receptor beta chains from one sample in a study of cytomegalovirus exposure and HLA in healthy donors. Libraries were prepared by immunoSEQ multiplex PCR; TCRdb keeps only in-frame clonotypes and omits some of them. Of 150,000 or so clones listed, roughly 80% are singletons. The sample was PBMCs. These TCRs come from a young woman in good health and CMV-seronegative. Each CDR3 is given with its conserved first and last residue. The D gene is left open where the match is weak. Clone size is given for some rows only: seen once, a few or many times, or a class if the clone is expanded.

clone_size | d_call | cdr3_length | j_call | v_call | cdr3_nt | cdr3_aa
. | . | 16 | TRBJ2-1 | TRBV5-1 | TGCGCCAGCACCTCATCCGGGGGAAGCTCCTACAATGAGCAGTTCTTC | CASTSSGGSSYNEQFF
. | . | 14 | TRBJ1-2 | TRBV6-5 | TGTGCCAGCAGTTACCTAGCAGCTAACTATGGCTACACCTTC | CASSYLAANYGYTF
. | . | 16 | TRBJ1-5 | TRBV5-5 | TGTGCCAGCAGCCCTGGCGGGGGGGCCGGGAATCAGCCCCAGCATTTT | CASSPGGGAGNQPQHF
. | . | 15 | TRBJ1-5 | TRBV5-8 | TGTGCCAGCAGCTTGTTAGGGGGATCAGGCCAGCCCCAGCATTTT | CASSLLGGSGQPQHF
. | TRBD1 | 14 | TRBJ1-1 | TRBV15 | TGTGCCACCAGCAGAGGTGGGACAGTAACTGAAGCTTTCTTT | CATSRGGTVTEAFF
. | TRBD1 | 16 | TRBJ1-1 | TRBV19 | TGTGCCAGTAGAGTCGACAGGGTGGGAGCAAACACTGAAGCTTTCTTT | CASRVDRVGANTEAFF
. | . | 11 | TRBJ2-3 | TRBV27 | TGTGCCAGCAGGCGTCAAGCGACGCAGTATTTT | CASRRQATQYF
. | TRBD2 | 16 | TRBJ2-7 | TRBV2 | TGTGCCAGCAGTGACCCCTCGCGGGGGGGTTCCTACGAGCAGTACTTC | CASSDPSRGGSYEQYF
few | TRBD2 | 14 | TRBJ2-2 | TRBV7-9 | TGTGCCAGCAGCTGGGGACTAGCGACCGGGGAGCTGTTTTTT | CASSWGLATGELFF
. | . | 16 | TRBJ2-5 | TRBV7-9 | TGTGCCAGCAGCCCCCGCCTCGGGGTAACCCAAGAGACCCAGTACTTC | CASSPRLGVTQETQYF
. | . | 14 | TRBJ2-1 | TRBV19 | TGTGCCACCTCCCGGGGTTCCCTCGGCAATGAGCAGTTCTTC | CATSRGSLGNEQFF
. | . | 12 | TRBJ1-5 | TRBV6-5 | TGTGCCAGCAGTTACTCCCCCGGGCCCCAGCATTTT | CASSYSPGPQHF
. | . | 12 | TRBJ1-1 | TRBV12-5 | TGTGCTAGTGGCCCCAGGGGCACTGAAGCTTTCTTT | CASGPRGTEAFF
. | . | 13 | TRBJ2-7 | TRBV29-1 | TGCAGCGTTGTAACAGGGAGCTCCTACGAGCAGTACTTC | CSVVTGSSYEQYF
. | . | 12 | TRBJ1-1 | TRBV6-5 | TGTGCCAGCACCGCCTTGAGAGGGGAAGCTTTCTTT | CASTALRGEAFF
. | TRBD2 | 14 | TRBJ2-2 | TRBV19 | TGTGCCAGTAGTAATCGCCGGGACTACGGGGAGCTGTTTTTT | CASSNRRDYGELFF
. | TRBD1 | 15 | TRBJ1-4 | TRBV6-5 | TGTGCCAGCAGCCAATCCGGGACAGGGGAGGAAAAACTGTTTTTT | CASSQSGTGEEKLFF
. | . | 15 | TRBJ1-1 | TRBV4-1 | TGCGCCAGCAGCCAAGGTCGCAGTCCGAACACTGAAGCTTTCTTT | CASSQGRSPNTEAFF
. | . | 13 | TRBJ1-1 | TRBV7-3 | TGTGCCAGCAGCATAGGGGGACCGACTGAAGCTTTCTTT | CASSIGGPTEAFF
. | TRBD1 | 16 | TRBJ1-1 | TRBV6-1 | TGTGCCATCAGTGAGCCGGACAGGGGGCGGAACACTGAAGCTTTCTTT | CAISEPDRGRNTEAFF
. | . | 17 | TRBJ2-7 | TRBV7-9 | TGTGCCAGCAGCTTAGTAGCGGACATACACCGCGCATACGAGCAGTACTTC | CASSLVADIHRAYEQYF
. | . | 14 | TRBJ1-2 | TRBV10-3 | TGTGCCATCAGTGAGTCGCAGACTAACTATGGCTACACCTTC | CAISESQTNYGYTF
. | TRBD1 | 16 | TRBJ1-4 | TRBV19 | TGTGCCAGTAGTATAGAAGCCTCAACAGGGGTGGAAAAACTGTTTTTT | CASSIEASTGVEKLFF
. | . | 15 | TRBJ1-5 | TRBV5-1 | TGCGCCAGCAGCTTGGGGGAGGGACCCAGTCAGCCCCAGCATTTT | CASSLGEGPSQPQHF
. | . | 15 | TRBJ2-3 | TRBV5-4 | TGTGCCAGCAGCTTGCAAAGGCGGAGCACAGATACGCAGTATTTT | CASSLQRRSTDTQYF
. | . | 15 | TRBJ2-2 | TRBV28 | TGTGCCAGCAGTTTAGTACCAGGGTACACCGGGGAGCTGTTTTTT | CASSLVPGYTGELFF
. | . | 14 | TRBJ2-7 | TRBV5-1 | TGCGCCAGCAGCTTCGGGTTGCTTGGCTACGAGCAGTACTTC | CASSFGLLGYEQYF
few | . | 12 | TRBJ1-1 | TRBV30 | TGTGCCTGGGCCGCGGGAGGCACTGAAGCTTTCTTT | CAWAAGGTEAFF
once | . | 14 | TRBJ2-3 | TRBV29-1 | TGCAGCGGGGAACCGGGACTTGGCACAGATACGCAGTATTTT | CSGEPGLGTDTQYF
few | TRBD1 | 14 | TRBJ2-7 | TRBV6-1 | TGTGCCAGCAGTTATGGGACAGGGGCCAACGAGCAGTACTTC | CASSYGTGANEQYF
. | . | 14 | TRBJ1-2 | TRBV5-6 | TGTGCCAGCACCCTCGTGTCAGGGCTCAGTGGCTACACCTTC | CASTLVSGLSGYTF
. | . | 11 | TRBJ1-2 | TRBV6-5 | TGTGCCAGCAGTCAGGGCTATGGCTACACCTTC | CASSQGYGYTF
. | . | 13 | TRBJ1-1 | TRBV7-2 | TGTGCCAGCAGCACTCAAGGGGGTTCTGAAGCTTTCTTT | CASSTQGGSEAFF
. | . | 13 | TRBJ1-5 | TRBV10-3 | TGTGCCATCACCTCGGGGGGGGGTCAGCCCCAGCATTTT | CAITSGGGQPQHF
few | . | 14 | TRBJ2-7 | TRBV27 | TGTGCCAGCAGGGATGGGACTGAATCTACGGAGCAGTACTTC | CASRDGTESTEQYF
. | TRBD2 | 18 | TRBJ2-2 | TRBV27 | TGTGCCAGCAGTTTCCGAATTAGCGGGGGGATCATTCACGGGGAGCTGTTTTTT | CASSFRISGGIIHGELFF
. | . | 16 | TRBJ1-6 | TRBV11-1 | TGTGCCAGCAGCTTAACCCGTGGGGCTCGCAATTCACCCCTCCACTTT | CASSLTRGARNSPLHF
few | . | 14 | TRBJ1-1 | TRBV6-4 | TGTGCCAGCAGTCTGACAGGAGGGAACACTGAAGCTTTCTTT | CASSLTGGNTEAFF
. | TRBD2 | 16 | TRBJ2-7 | TRBV4-2 | TGTGCCAGCAGCCAGGGGGCCGGGGGGGGCTCCTACGAGCAGTACTTC | CASSQGAGGGSYEQYF
. | TRBD1 | 17 | TRBJ1-2 | TRBV2 | TGTGCCAGCAGTGAAGGTAGTGCAGGGACAGCCTCCTTGGGCTACACCTTC | CASSEGSAGTASLGYTF
. | . | 13 | TRBJ1-1 | TRBV6-1 | TGTGCCAGCCAAACAGGGTATCACACTGAAGCTTTCTTT | CASQTGYHTEAFF
. | TRBD2 | 18 | TRBJ2-1 | TRBV2 | TGTGCCAGCAGTGACGATACGGGCGGCGGGGGGGCTGGGAATGAGCAGTTCTTC | CASSDDTGGGGAGNEQFF
. | . | 17 | TRBJ1-4 | TRBV28 | TGTGCCAGCAGACCGACGGTCGAGGGAGGTTTAAATGAAAAACTGTTTTTT | CASRPTVEGGLNEKLFF
once | . | 14 | TRBJ2-7 | TRBV5-8 | TGTGCCAGCAGCGAAGGGGCTTTCTCCTACGAGCAGTACTTC | CASSEGAFSYEQYF
. | TRBD1 | 13 | TRBJ1-2 | TRBV2 | TGTGCCAGCAGTGTAGGGGGCGGCTATGGCTACACCTTC | CASSVGGGYGYTF
few | . | 12 | TRBJ2-4 | TRBV28 | TGTGCCAGCAGTTTGGGGGCTAGTAAGGTCCCATTC | CASSLGASKVPF
. | . | 18 | TRBJ2-3 | TRBV7-8 | TGTGCCAGCAGCTTAGGACAGTGGGGGCGGTCTAGCACAGATACGCAGTATTTT | CASSLGQWGRSSTDTQYF
. | . | 16 | TRBJ2-1 | TRBV27 | TGTGCCAGCAGACGATTACAGGTAATAACTCCCAATGAGCAGTTCTTC | CASRRLQVITPNEQFF
. | TRBD1 | 14 | TRBJ2-1 | TRBV7-8 | TGTGCCAGCAGCCACAGGGACAGAGACAATGAGCAGTTCTTC | CASSHRDRDNEQFF
. | . | 19 | TRBJ2-6 | TRBV5-1 | TGCGCCAGCAGCTTGATGCTCGGACAGACTGTCTCTGGGGCCAACGTCCTGACTTTC | CASSLMLGQTVSGANVLTF
. | TRBD1 | 14 | TRBJ1-5 | TRBV2 | TGTGCCAGCAGCGCCGGGACAGGGCTTCAGCCCCAGCATTTT | CASSAGTGLQPQHF
. | TRBD1 | 14 | TRBJ1-2 | TRBV5-4 | TGTGCCAGCAGCTCGGGACAGGTCAACTATGGCTACACCTTC | CASSSGQVNYGYTF
. | TRBD1 | 15 | TRBJ1-1 | TRBV6-1 | TGTGCCAGCAGTAGCCTACAGGGGGCCAGCACTGAAGCTTTCTTT | CASSSLQGASTEAFF
. | . | 17 | TRBJ1-1 | TRBV5-1 | TGCGCCAGCAGCATGGGGACAAGTCCTTTGATGAACACTGAAGCTTTCTTT | CASSMGTSPLMNTEAFF
. | TRBD1 | 17 | TRBJ1-2 | TRBV27 | TGTGCCAGCAGTTTATACAGGGGCCCCGGGAGAGGTGATGGCTACACCTTC | CASSLYRGPGRGDGYTF
few | TRBD1 | 14 | TRBJ1-2 | TRBV7-9 | TGTGCCAGCAGCCGACAGGGATATGGTGATGGCTACACCTTC | CASSRQGYGDGYTF
. | . | 17 | TRBJ2-1 | TRBV7-8 | TGTGCCAGCAGCCTGACACGTGTATCTTATACGAACAATGAGCAGTTCTTC | CASSLTRVSYTNNEQFF
. | . | 14 | TRBJ2-3 | TRBV9 | TGTGCCAGCCAAAGGTCACAGAGCCCAGATACGCAGTATTTT | CASQRSQSPDTQYF
. | TRBD1 | 13 | TRBJ2-3 | TRBV5-6 | TGTGCCAGCAGTTTACAGGGGGCAGGTACGCAGTATTTT | CASSLQGAGTQYF
once | . | 14 | TRBJ2-7 | TRBV4-2 | TGTGCCAGCAGCCAGGAGCTCAGCTTCTACGAGCAGTACTTC | CASSQELSFYEQYF